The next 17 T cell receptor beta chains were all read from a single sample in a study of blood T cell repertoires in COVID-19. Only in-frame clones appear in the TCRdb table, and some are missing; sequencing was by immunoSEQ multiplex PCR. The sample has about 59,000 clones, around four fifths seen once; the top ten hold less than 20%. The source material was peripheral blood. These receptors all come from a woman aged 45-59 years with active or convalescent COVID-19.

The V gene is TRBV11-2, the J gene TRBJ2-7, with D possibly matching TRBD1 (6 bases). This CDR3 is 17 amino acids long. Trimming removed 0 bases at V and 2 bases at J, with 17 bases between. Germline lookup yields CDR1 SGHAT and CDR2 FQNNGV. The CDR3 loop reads CASSLDTGTRAAYEQYF. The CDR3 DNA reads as TGTGCCAGCAGCTTAGATACCGGGACACGGGCTGCCTACGAGCAGTACTTC.

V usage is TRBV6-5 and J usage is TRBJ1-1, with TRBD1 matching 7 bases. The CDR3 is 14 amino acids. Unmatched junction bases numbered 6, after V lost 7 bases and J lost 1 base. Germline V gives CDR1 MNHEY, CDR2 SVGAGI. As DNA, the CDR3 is TGTGCCAGCAAAAGGCACAGGGGGAACACTGAAGCTTTCTTT. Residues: CASKRHRGNTEAFF.

The CDR3 DNA sequence: TGTGCCAGCAGCCATACCGGGACAGGGGGCTGGAACACCATATATTTT. Translated: CASSHTGTGGWNTIYF. The genes are TRBV5-6 and TRBJ1-3; 12 nucleotides line up with TRBD1. Germline lookup yields CDR1 SGHDT and CDR2 YYEEEE. This CDR3 has 16 residues. Trimming removed 4 bases from V and 7 bases from J; junction bases left unmatched: 9.

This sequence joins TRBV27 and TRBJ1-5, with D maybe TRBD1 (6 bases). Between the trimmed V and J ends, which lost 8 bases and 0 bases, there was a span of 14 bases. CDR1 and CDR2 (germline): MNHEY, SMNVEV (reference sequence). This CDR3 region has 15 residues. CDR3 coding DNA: TGTGCCAGCCCCTGGGGGGGCTATAGCAATCAGCCCCAGCATTTT. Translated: CASPWGGYSNQPQHF.

The CDR3 sequence is CASSPLGREGDEQFF. The CDR3 bases are TGTGCCAGCTCACCCTTGGGGCGGGAGGGTGATGAGCAGTTCTTC. The rearrangement uses TRBV18 and TRBJ2-1; 9 bases agree with TRBD2. After removal of 3 bases from V and 8 bases from J, the junction contained 8 bases not matched to a gene. This CDR3 contains 15 residues. Germline V gene data show CDR1 as KGHSH and CDR2 as LQKENI.

The DNA of the CDR3 is TGTGCCAGCAGCCAGTACAGGTTAGAAAATGAAAAACTGTTTTTT. Translation gives CASSQYRLENEKLFF. V usage is TRBV4-2 and J usage is TRBJ1-4, with D tentatively TRBD1 (5 bases). The CDR3 has 15 residues. The germline V gene has CDR1 LGHNA and CDR2 YNFKEQ. With 3 bases removed from V and 5 bases from J, the gap between germline ends came to 13 bases.

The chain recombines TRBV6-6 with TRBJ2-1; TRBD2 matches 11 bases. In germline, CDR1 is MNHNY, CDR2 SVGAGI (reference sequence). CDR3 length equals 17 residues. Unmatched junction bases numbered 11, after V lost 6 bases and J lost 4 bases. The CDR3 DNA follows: TGTGCCAGCAGCCGAAGGGGAACTAGCGGGGGTTACAATGAGCAGTTCTTC. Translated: CASSRRGTSGGYNEQFF.

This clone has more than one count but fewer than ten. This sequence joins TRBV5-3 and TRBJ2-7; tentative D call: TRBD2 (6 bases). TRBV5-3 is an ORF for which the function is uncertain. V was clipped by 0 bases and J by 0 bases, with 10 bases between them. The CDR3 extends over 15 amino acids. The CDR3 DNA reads TGTGCCAGAAGCTTGGGGGGACTTGACTCCTACGAGCAGTACTTC. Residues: CARSLGGLDSYEQYF.

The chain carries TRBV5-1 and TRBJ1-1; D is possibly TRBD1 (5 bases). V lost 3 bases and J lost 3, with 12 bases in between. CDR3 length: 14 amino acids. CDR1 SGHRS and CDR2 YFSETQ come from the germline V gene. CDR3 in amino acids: CASSSLGLYTEAFF. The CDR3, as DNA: TGCGCCAGCAGCTCGTTGGGACTGTACACTGAAGCTTTCTTT.

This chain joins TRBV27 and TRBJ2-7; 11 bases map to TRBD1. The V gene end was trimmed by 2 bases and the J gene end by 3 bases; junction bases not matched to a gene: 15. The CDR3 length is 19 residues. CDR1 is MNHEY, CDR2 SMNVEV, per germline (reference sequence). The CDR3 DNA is TGTGCCAGCAGTTTAGCGAGACCAAAAGGACAGGGGGCTTACTACGAGCAGTACTTC. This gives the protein CASSLARPKGQGAYYEQYF.

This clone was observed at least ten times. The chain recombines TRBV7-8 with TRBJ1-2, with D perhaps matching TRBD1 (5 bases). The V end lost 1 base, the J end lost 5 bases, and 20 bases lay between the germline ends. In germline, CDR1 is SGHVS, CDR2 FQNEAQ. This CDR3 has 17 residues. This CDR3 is CASSLVVEGRSIYGYTF. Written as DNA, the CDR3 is TGTGCCAGCAGCTTAGTTGTGGAGGGGCGATCTATTTATGGCTACACCTTC.

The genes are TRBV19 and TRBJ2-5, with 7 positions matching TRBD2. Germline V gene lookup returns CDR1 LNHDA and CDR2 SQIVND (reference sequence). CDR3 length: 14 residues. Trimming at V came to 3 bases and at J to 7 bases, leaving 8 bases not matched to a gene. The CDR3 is CASSIQGGMGTQYF. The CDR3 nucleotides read TGTGCCAGTAGTATCCAGGGAGGGATGGGGACCCAGTACTTC.

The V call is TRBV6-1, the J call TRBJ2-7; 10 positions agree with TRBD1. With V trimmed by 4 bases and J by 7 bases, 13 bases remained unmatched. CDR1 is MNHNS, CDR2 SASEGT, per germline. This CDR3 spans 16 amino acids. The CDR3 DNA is TGTGCCAGCAGTGGGTTGGCCGGGACAGGGGCAGAGGAGCAGTACTTC. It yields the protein CASSGLAGTGAEEQYF.

DNA of the CDR3: TGCGCCAGCAGCTTGTGGCTAGCGGGAGATAGGTCCTACGAGCAGTACTTC. Its protein is CASSLWLAGDRSYEQYF. The V call is TRBV5-1, the J call TRBJ2-7; 10 bases are a match to TRBD2. Germline V gene lookup returns CDR1 SGHRS and CDR2 YFSETQ. J was trimmed by 1 base and V by 1 base; bases with no gene match: 8. The CDR3 totals 17 residues.

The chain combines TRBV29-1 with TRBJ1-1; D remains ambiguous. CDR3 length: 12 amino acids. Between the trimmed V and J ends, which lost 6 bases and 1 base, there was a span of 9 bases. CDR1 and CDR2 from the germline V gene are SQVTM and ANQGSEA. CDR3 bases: TGCAGCGTGAACGCGGGGAACACTGAAGCTTTCTTT. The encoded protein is CSVNAGNTEAFF. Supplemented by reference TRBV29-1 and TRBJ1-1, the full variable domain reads SAVISQKPSRDICQRGTSLTIQCQVDSQVTMMFWYRQQPGQSLTLIATANQGSEATYESGFVIDKFPISRPNLTFSTLTVSNMSPEDSSIYLCSVNAGNTEAFFGQGTRLTVV.

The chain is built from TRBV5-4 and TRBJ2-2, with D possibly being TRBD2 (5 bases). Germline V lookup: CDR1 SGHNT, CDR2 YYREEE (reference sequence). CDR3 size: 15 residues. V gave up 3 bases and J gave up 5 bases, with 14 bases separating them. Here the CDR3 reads CASSSRTDRTGELFF. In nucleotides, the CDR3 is TGTGCCAGCAGCTCCAGGACTGATAGGACCGGGGAGCTGTTTTTT.

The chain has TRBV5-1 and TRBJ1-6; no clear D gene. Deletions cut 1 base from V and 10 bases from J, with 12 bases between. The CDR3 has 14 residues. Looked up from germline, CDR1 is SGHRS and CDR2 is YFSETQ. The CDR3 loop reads CASSLPTERSPLHF. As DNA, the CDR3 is TGCGCCAGCAGCTTGCCTACAGAAAGGTCACCCCTCCACTTT.